This entry describes one TCR beta chain. Only in-frame clones appear in the TCRdb table, and some are missing; sequencing was by immunoSEQ multiplex PCR. The data show about 51,000 clones, approximately 86% seen once. This record belongs to a study of blood T cell repertoires in COVID-19. The CDR3 loop spans 13 amino acids. V lost 7 bases and J 3 bases, leaving 10 bases between the germline ends. Germline V gene lookup returns CDR1 MNHEY and CDR2 SVGAGI. The receptor was isolated from a man aged 60 to 69 with acute or convalescent COVID-19. The rearrangement uses TRBV6-5 and TRBJ1-5, with D possibly being TRBD1 (5 bases). Material for sequencing was peripheral blood. CDR3 nucleotides: TGTGCCAGCACCAGACAGAACAATCAGCCCCAGCATTTT. This encodes CASTRQNNQPQHF.